This TCR beta chain was identified in a study of blood T cell repertoires in COVID-19. On the study more broadly: There were acute and convalescent COVID-19 samples, and they came from the United States, Italy and Spain. Sources were T cells, B-cell-depleted T cells, or PBMCs; the material itself was cDNA or gDNA.

The CDR3 spans 13 residues. Germline lookup yields CDR1 SGHRS and CDR2 YFSETQ. Trimming pared 0 bases from V and 3 bases from J, leaving 6 bases between. Authors' data handling: The authors estimated nucleated cell counts from reference gene primer amplification. Sequencing was performed with immunoSEQ multiplex PCR; in TCRdb, only in-frame clones are kept and a portion is missing. Clone size and V and J calls were adopted from that table, with D and trimming inferred from the DNA. Of some 74,000 clones detected, 88% appear once; the ten largest clones hold almost 7%. The chain employs TRBV5-1 and TRBJ1-1; D is undetermined. Material for sequencing was peripheral blood. The sequence derives from a woman older than 75 with acute or convalescent COVID-19. The CDR3: CASSLAGYTEAFF. CDR3 in DNA: TGCGCCAGCAGCTTGGCGGGGTACACTGAAGCTTTCTTT.